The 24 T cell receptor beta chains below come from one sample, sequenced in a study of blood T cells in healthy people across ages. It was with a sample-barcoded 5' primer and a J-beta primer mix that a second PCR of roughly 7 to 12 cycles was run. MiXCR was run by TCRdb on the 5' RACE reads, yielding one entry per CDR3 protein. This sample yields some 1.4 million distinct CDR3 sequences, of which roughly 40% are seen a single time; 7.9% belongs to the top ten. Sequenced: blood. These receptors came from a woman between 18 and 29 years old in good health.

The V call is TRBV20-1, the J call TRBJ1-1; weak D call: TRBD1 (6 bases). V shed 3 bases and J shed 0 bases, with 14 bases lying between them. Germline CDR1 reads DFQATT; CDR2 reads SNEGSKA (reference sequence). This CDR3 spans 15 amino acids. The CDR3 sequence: CSARDRGGLNTEAFF. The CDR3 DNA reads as TGCAGTGCTAGGGATCGTGGGGGCCTGAACACTGAAGCTTTCTTT.

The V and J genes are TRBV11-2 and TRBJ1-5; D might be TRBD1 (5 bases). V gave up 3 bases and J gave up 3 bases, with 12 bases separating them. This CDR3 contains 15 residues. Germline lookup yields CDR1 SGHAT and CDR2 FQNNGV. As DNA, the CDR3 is TGTGCCAGCAGCTTGGGGACTTCGAACAATCAGCCCCAGCATTTT. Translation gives CASSLGTSNNQPQHF.

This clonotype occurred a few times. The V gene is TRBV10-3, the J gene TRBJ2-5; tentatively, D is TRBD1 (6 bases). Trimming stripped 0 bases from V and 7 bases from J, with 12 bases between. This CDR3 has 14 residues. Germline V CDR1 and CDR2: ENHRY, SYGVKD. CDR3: CAISESGQWGTQYF. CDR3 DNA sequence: TGTGCCATCAGTGAGTCGGGACAATGGGGGACCCAGTACTTC.

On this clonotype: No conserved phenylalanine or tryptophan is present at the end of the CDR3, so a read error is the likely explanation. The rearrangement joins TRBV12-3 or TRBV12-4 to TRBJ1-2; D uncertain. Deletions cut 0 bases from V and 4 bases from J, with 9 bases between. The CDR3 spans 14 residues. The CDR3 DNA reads TGTGCCAGCAGTTTAGCGGGGAACCGCTATGGCTACACCTTA. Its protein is CASSLAGNRYGYTL.

The DNA of the CDR3 is TGTGCCAGCAGCCCTGGGGCTAGCGGGGGGGCGAACAACCCAGATACGCAGTATTTT. This translates into CASSPGASGGANNPDTQYF. The V gene is TRBV9, the J gene TRBJ2-3; the match to TRBD2 covers 12 bases. Trimming cost V 4 bases and J 4 bases; bases outside gene matches: 16. Germline CDR1 SGDLS, CDR2 YYNGEE. The CDR3 contains 19 residues.

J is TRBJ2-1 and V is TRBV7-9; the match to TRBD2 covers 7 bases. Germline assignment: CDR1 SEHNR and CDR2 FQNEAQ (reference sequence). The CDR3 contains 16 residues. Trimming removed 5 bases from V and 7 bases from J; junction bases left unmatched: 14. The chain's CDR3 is CASSPSGMLPKNEQFF. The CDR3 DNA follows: TGTGCCAGCAGCCCCAGCGGGATGCTCCCAAAAAATGAGCAGTTCTTC.

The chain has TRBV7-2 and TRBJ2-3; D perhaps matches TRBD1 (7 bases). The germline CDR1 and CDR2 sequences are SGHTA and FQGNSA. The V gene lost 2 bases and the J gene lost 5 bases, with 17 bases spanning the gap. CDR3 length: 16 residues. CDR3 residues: CASSLSIGGGEDTQYF. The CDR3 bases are TGTGCCAGCAGCTTAAGTATAGGAGGGGGCGAAGATACGCAGTATTTT.

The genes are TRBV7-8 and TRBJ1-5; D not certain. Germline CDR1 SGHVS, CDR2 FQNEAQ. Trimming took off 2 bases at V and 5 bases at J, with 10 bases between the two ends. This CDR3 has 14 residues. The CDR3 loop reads CASSLNPDDQPQHF. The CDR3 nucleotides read TGTGCCAGCAGCTTAAACCCTGACGATCAGCCCCAGCATTTT.

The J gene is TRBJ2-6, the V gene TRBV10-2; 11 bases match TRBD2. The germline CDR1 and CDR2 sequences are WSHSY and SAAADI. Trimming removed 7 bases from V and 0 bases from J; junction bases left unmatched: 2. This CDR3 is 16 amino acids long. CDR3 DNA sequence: TGCGCCAGCAATGGACTAGCGGGCTCTGGGGCCAACGTCCTGACTTTC. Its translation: CASNGLAGSGANVLTF.

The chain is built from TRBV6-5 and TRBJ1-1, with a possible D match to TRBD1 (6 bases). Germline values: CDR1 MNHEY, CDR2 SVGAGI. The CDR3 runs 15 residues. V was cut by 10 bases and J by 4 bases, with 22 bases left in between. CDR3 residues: CAIVAQGRAGTEAFF. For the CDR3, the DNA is TGTGCCATCGTGGCCCAGGGGAGGGCGGGCACTGAAGCTTTCTTT.

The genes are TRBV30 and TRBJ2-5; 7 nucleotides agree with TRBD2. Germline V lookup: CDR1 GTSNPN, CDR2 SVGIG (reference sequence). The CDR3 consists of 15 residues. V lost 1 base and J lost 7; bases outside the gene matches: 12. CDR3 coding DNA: TGTGCCTGGAGTGGGGACGCCGGGACTACCTGGACCCAGTACTTC. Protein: CAWSGDAGTTWTQYF.

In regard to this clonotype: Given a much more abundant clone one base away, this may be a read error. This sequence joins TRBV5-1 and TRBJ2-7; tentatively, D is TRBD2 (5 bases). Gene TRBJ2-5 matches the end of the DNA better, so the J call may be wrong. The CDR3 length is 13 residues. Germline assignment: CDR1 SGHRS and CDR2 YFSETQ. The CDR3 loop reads CASSWELGETQYF. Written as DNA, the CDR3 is TGCGCCAGCAGCTGGGAGCTTGGGGAGACCCAGTACTTC.

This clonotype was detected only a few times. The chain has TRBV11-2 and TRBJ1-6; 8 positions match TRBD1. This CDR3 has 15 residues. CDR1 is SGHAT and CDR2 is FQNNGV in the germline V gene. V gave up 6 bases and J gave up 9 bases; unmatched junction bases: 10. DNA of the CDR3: TGTGCCAGCAGGGCACTGACAGGGGTGGGTTCACCCCTCCACTTT. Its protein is CASRALTGVGSPLHF.

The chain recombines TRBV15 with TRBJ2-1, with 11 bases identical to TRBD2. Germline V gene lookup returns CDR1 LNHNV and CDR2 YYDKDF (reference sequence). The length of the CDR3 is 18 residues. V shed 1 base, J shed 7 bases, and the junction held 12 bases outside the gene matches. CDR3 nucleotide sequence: TGTGCCACCAGCAGAGGTACTAGCGGGAGTATAAGGCAGAATGAGCAGTTCTTC. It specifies CATSRGTSGSIRQNEQFF.

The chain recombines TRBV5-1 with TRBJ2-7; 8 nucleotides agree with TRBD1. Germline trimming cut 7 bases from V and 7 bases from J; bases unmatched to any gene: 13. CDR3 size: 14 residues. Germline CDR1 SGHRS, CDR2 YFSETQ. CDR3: CASGPGQGTEEQYF. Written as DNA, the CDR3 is TGCGCCAGCGGCCCCGGACAGGGAACGGAAGAGCAGTACTTC. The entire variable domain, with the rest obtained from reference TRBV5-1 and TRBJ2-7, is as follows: KAGVTQTPRYLIKTRGQQVTLSCSPISGHRSVSWYQQTPGQGLQFLFEYFSETQRNKGNFPGRFSGRQFSNSRSEMNVSTLELGDSALYLCASGPGQGTEEQYFGPGTRLTVT.

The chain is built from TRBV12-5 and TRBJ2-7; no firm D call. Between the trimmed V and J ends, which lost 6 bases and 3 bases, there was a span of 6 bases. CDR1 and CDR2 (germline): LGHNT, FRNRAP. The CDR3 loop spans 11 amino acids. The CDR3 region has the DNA TGTGCTAGTGGCCAGGTCTACGAGCAGTACTTC. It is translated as CASGQVYEQYF.

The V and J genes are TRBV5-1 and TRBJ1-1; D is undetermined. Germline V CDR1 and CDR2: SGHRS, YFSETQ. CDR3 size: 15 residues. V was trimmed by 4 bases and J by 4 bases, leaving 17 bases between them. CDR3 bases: TGCGCCAGCAGCAGCATAGACGCCGCGGTCACTGAAGCTTTCTTT. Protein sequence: CASSSIDAAVTEAFF.

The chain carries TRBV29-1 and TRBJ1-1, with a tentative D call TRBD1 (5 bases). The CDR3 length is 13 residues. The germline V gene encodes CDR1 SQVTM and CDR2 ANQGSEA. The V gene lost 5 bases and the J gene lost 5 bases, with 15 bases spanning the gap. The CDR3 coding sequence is TGCAGCGTTAAGGGCAGGGTAGAGACTGAAGCTTTCTTT. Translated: CSVKGRVETEAFF.

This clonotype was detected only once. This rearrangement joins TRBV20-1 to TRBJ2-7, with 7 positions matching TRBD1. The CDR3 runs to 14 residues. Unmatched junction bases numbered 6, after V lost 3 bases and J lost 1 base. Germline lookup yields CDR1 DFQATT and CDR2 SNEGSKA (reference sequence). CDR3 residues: CSASSGQVSYEQYF. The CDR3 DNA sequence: TGCAGTGCTAGCTCTGGACAGGTGTCCTACGAGCAGTACTTC.

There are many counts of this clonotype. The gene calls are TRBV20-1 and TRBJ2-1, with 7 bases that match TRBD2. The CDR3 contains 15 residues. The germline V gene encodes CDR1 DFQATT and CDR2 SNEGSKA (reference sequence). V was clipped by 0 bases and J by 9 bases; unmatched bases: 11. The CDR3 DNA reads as TGCAGTGCTAGAGATCAGAGCGGGACTAAGCGTGAGCAGTTCTTC. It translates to CSARDQSGTKREQFF.

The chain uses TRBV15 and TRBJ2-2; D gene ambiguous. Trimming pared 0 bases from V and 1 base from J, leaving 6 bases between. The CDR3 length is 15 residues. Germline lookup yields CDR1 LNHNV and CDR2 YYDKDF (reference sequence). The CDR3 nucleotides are TGTGCCACCAGCAGAGATCCCGAGAACACCGGGGAGCTGTTTTTT. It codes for CATSRDPENTGELFF.

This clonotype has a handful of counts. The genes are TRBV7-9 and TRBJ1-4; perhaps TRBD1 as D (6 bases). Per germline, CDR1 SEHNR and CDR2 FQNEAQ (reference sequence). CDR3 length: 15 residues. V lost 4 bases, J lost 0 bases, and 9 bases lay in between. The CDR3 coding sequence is TGTGCCAGCAGCTCCCACAGGGCAACTAATGAAAAACTGTTTTTT. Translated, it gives CASSSHRATNEKLFF.

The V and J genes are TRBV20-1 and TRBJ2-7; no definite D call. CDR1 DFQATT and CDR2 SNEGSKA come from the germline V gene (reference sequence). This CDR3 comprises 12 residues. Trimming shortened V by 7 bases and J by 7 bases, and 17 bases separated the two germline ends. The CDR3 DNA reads TGCAGTGGGGCTGGCGACTCTCTGGAGCAGTACTTC. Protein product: CSGAGDSLEQYF.

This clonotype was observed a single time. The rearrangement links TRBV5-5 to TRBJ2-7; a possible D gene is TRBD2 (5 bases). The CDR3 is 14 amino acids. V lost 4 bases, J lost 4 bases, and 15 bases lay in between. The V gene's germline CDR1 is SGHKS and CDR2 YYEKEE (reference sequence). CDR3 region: CASSGSYGSYEQYF. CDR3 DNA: TGTGCCAGCAGCGGGAGTTACGGGTCATACGAGCAGTACTTC.